Included here is one TCR beta chain sequence, with context. Its antigen is not yet known. Base quality data are lacking; no much larger clone is found one base away. Using the deep immunoSEQ assay, multiplex PCR amplified TCR CDR3 regions from genomic DNA. For each cell subset, the extracted genomic DNA was distributed evenly across all wells of several immunoSEQ 96-well plates, and each plate served as one replicate. Each replicate PCR for sorted subsets received about 200 ng genomic DNA, equal to tens of thousands of T cell genomes. Purified libraries were quantified with a Qubit 3.0 fluorometer, sized on a Bioanalyzer 2100, and re-quantified with the KAPA Library Quantification kit. Each immunoSEQ 96-well plate was sequenced on its own single-read 150-cycle Illumina NextSeq 550 flow cell. As for how the authors treated the data: Because only junctional sequences without quality scores were contained in the immunoSEQ output, filtering matching that applied to full-length reads could not be performed. Sequences were annotated with PyIR, a Python wrapper for IgBLAST v1.9, and V/J genes and CDR3 were assigned using IMGT germline references. Reads were filtered out if the reads had weak V/J assignments (E-value above 1e-6), no CDR3, stop codons, out-of-frame junctions, or ambiguous translated residues. V3J clonotypes were defined as sequences sharing the same inferred V gene, J gene, and CDR3 amino acid sequence. The percentage overlap between two repertoires was calculated by dividing the number of shared unique clonotypes by the size of the smaller repertoire. Repertoire richness was assessed with RTK rarefaction, the Chao1 estimator, and Recon v2.1 estimates of unobserved clonotypes. Generation probabilities were computed with OLGA for all TCRbeta clonotypes obtained by the gDNA method from a few donors. TCRdb took over this immuneACCESS table, retaining in-frame rearrangements with V and J assigned. Such tables are incomplete; in checked studies, under half of the missing clones stem from an unresolved V gene, and the remainder is unexplained. V and J calls and clone size follow that table, whereas D and trimming were derived from the DNA. This sample comprises some 2.1 million clones, 85% to 95% of them detected only once. About 1.7% of the sample rests with the top ten.

This sample was included in a study of shared clonotypes between healthy human individuals (dated by TCRdb to 2018 to 2021). Study-level background: Two women and a few men aged 18 to 49 years were included in the cohort. Each donor's leukapheresis produced roughly between about 0.8 and 10 billion PBMCs. To estimate repertoire size and how much clonotypes are shared between individuals, the study performed deep sequencing of blood TCR repertoires from a few healthy adults. To increase sequencing depth and limit assay-specific biases, different laboratories used diverse techniques to prepare libraries and sequence TCR repertoires. For each donor, CD4 naive and CD4 memory were each given three plates, CD8 naive was given two plates, and CD8 memory was given one plate. The paper's findings and limits, for the study overall: Across a handful of donors, around 5% of naive CD4, over 3% of naive CD8, about 2.3% of memory CD4, and 0.4% of memory CD8 clonotypes were shared. Sampling was limited to blood, and TCR repertoires in tissue likely differ from TCR repertoires in blood. Because the study included a small number of donors, the genetic and exposure-history diversity represented was limited. Pairwise subsampling led to the expectation that sequencing depth would affect the degree of clonotype sharing among donors. Naive subsets generally had larger estimated clonotype richness than memory subsets did. Even with the large sequencing depth, rarefaction of the sorted-subset datasets indicated that sequencing was incomplete. Higher generation probabilities were observed for clonotypes shared by all four sorted-subset donors than for non-shared clonotypes.

Its CDR3 holds 16 amino acids, cysteine through phenylalanine. Only the CDR3 DNA is retained, 48 bases long and in frame from the first base. Trimming takes 4 bases from V and 0 bases from J, and the germline ends sit 12 bases apart. The germline V gene provides CDR1 SNHLY and CDR2 FYNNEI. For the CD8 naive samples, CD45RO-negative cells were positively selected for CCR7, yielding a CD45RA+CCR7+ population from which TemRA cells were excluded. Donors were healthy HIV-negative adults with no recently reported acute infections or vaccinations. Only Caucasian adults living in Nashville, Tennessee, USA were represented among the donors. Blood was obtained by leukapheresis, after which PBMCs were separated by Ficoll-Histopaque density gradient centrifugation and cryopreserved in liquid nitrogen vapor phase. Analytical flow cytometry was used to check the purity and quantity of every magnetically sorted T cell population. Genomic DNA was isolated from each sorted fraction and quantified by UV absorbance on a Nanodrop 2000c.

The sequence is built from TRBV2 and TRBJ1-4; the D gene identity is not certain. The sample taken for sequencing was naive CD8+ T cells from PBMCs. The cell subset or site label for this specimen denotes: CD45RA+CCR7+. This TCR derives from a man aged 18 to 29 in good health. Some clones in this sample may be carry-over from other donors' samples. CDR3 protein: CASSANSPATNEKLFF. The sequence in DNA is TGTGCCAGCAGTGCTAACAGCCCTGCAACTAATGAAAAACTGTTTTTT.